This T cell receptor (beta chain) was identified during a study of OX40 agonist ivuxolimab in advanced cancers. Clones were read by immunoSEQ multiplex PCR, and TCRdb kept only the in-frame ones, dropping some. The sample holds some 17,000 clones, about nine tenths seen once. J gave up 7 bases and V 5 bases, and 6 bases lay outside the gene matches. The CDR3 sequence is 14 residues long. Per the germline V gene, CDR1 is WSHSY and CDR2 is SAAADI. V usage is TRBV10-2 and J usage is TRBJ2-7; TRBD2 aligns across 12 bases. This receptor was taken from an adult with an advanced solid tumor such as melanoma, head and neck, liver or kidney cancer. Sample: CD4+ or CD8+ T cells sorted from blood, taken in a trial of the OX40 agonist ivuxolimab. The CDR3 DNA reads TGCGCCAGCAGTTCACTAGCGGGAGGTCGGGAGCAGTACTTC. Translated, it gives CASSSLAGGREQYF.